The 2 T cell receptor beta chains in this list originate from one sample, sequenced in a study of T cells in Graves' hyperthyroidism and ophthalmopathy. Using RNA transcripts as the source, TCR beta CDR3 regions were amplified. The study used the HTBI primer set for a first-round RT-PCR of the TCR CDR3. MiXCR, run by TCRdb on the multiplex PCR reads, gives a single entry per CDR3 protein. The sample yields hundreds of thousands of distinct CDR3 sequences, over 35% seen once. The specimen sequenced was blood. The receptors come from a man between 18 and 35 years old with Graves' hyperthyroidism.

As DNA, the CDR3 is TGCGCCAGCAGCCAAGGAAGGGGACAGGGCCGGAGCGGGGAGCTGTTTTTT. Translation gives CASSQGRGQGRSGELFF. The chain links TRBV4-3 to TRBJ2-2; TRBD1 agrees at 9 bases. The ends lost 1 base at V and 7 bases at J; junction bases unmatched: 10. The CDR3 has 17 residues. CDR1 is LGHNA and CDR2 is YSLEER in the germline V gene.

This chain connects TRBV7-2 to TRBJ2-5; 9 nucleotides match TRBD2. Trimming removed 4 bases from V and 2 bases from J; junction bases left unmatched: 11. The CDR3 loop spans 17 amino acids. Looked up from germline, CDR1 is SGHTA and CDR2 is FQGNSA. The CDR3 coding sequence is TGTGCCAGCAGCTGGGGGGGGCTAGCGGGGAGACAAGAGACCCAGTACTTC. This translates into CASSWGGLAGRQETQYF.